This entry lists 7 T cell receptor beta chains sequenced from one sample in a study of blood T cell repertoires in COVID-19. Only in-frame clones appear in the TCRdb table, and some are missing; sequencing was by immunoSEQ multiplex PCR. This repertoire shows approximately 240,000 clones, about four fifths found once; its top ten account for 4%. Sequencing used peripheral blood. All receptors derive from a man aged 50 or older with acute or convalescent COVID-19.

The CDR3 nucleotides read TGCAGTGCTAGTCGGGGGTCCTCCTATGGCTACACCTTC. This codes for CSASRGSSYGYTF. This sequence joins TRBV20-1 and TRBJ1-2; D may be TRBD1 (5 bases). With 3 bases removed from V and 4 bases from J, the gap between germline ends came to 12 bases. The CDR3 is 13 residues long. Germline lookup yields CDR1 DFQATT and CDR2 SNEGSKA (reference sequence).

This chain joins TRBV6-2 or TRBV6-3 and TRBJ2-1; 8 bases match TRBD1. V lost 4 bases to trimming and J lost 3 bases; unmatched junction nucleotides: 8. This CDR3 has 16 amino acids. Germline CDR1 and CDR2: MNHEY and SVGEGT. CDR3 region: CASSFQDRAGYNEQFF. CDR3 in DNA: TGTGCCAGCAGTTTCCAGGACAGGGCTGGCTACAATGAGCAGTTCTTC.

The rearrangement uses TRBV30 and TRBJ1-2, with D unclear. The CDR3 runs to 13 residues. V shed 4 bases and J shed 0 bases, with 9 bases lying between them. CDR1 is GTSNPN and CDR2 is SVGIG in the germline V gene (reference sequence). CDR3 DNA sequence: TGTGCCTGGATCGGTTTACCTAACTATGGCTACACCTTC. Its translation: CAWIGLPNYGYTF.

The CDR3 coding sequence is TGTGCCAGCTCACCGACAGCCGATCAGCCCCAGCATTTT. Its translation: CASSPTADQPQHF. V gene TRBV18 combines with J gene TRBJ1-5, with D perhaps TRBD1 (5 bases). Between the trimmed V and J ends, which lost 3 bases and 5 bases, there was a span of 8 bases. Germline V gives CDR1 KGHSH, CDR2 LQKENI. The CDR3 is 13 amino acids. The variable domain in full, with the rest retrieved from reference TRBV18 and TRBJ1-5, is NAGVMQNPRHLVRRRGQEARLRCSPMKGHSHVYWYRQLPEEGLKFMVYLQKENIIDESGMPKERFSAEFPKEGPSILRIQQVVRGDSAAYFCASSPTADQPQHFGDGTRLSIL.

The chain has TRBV7-9 and TRBJ1-2, with D possibly TRBD1 on 5 matching bases. Germline CDR1 reads SEHNR; CDR2 reads FQNEAQ (reference sequence). The CDR3 spans 16 residues. The ends were cut back, 6 bases at V and 4 bases at J, with 21 bases in the middle. CDR3 DNA: TGTGCCAGCAGACACGACGGTCAGGGTTGGGGCTATGGCTACACCTTC. Encoded protein: CASRHDGQGWGYGYTF.

The V gene is TRBV5-5, the J gene TRBJ2-7, with no clear D. V gave up 4 bases and J gave up 0 bases, with 5 bases separating them. Germline V CDR1 and CDR2: SGHKS, YYEKEE (reference sequence). The CDR3 has 12 amino acids. For the CDR3, the DNA is TGTGCCAGCAGCCTGAGCTCCTACGAGCAGTACTTC. Translated, it gives CASSLSSYEQYF.

CDR3 bases: TGTGCCAGCAGTGACGGCGAGTATCCCCGCGAGGACGAGCAGTACTTC. Translated, it gives CASSDGEYPREDEQYF. The chain employs TRBV6-1 and TRBJ2-7; D remains unclear. The V and J ends lost 3 bases and 5 bases respectively, with 20 bases between them. CDR1 MNHNS and CDR2 SASEGT come from the germline V gene. The CDR3 sequence is 16 residues long.